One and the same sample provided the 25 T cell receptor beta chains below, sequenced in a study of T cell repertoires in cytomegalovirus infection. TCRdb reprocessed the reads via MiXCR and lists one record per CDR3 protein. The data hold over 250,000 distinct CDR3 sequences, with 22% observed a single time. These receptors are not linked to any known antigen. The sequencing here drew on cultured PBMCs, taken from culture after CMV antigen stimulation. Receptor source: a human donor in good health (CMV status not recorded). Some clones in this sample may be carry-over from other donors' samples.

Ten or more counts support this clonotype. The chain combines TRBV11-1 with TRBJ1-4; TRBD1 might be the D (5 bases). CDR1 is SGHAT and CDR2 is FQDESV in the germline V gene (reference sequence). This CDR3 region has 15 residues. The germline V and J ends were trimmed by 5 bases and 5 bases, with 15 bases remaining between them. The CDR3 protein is CASSAAGTRNEKLFF. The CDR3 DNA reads TGTGCCAGCAGCGCGGCCGGGACGAGAAATGAAAAACTGTTTTTT.

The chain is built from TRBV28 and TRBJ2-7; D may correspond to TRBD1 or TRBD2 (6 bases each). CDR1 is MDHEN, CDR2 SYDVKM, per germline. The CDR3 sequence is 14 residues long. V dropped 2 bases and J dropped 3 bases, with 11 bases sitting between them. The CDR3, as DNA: TGTGCCAGCAGTTTACACAGGGAGGACTACGAGCAGTACTTC. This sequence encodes CASSLHREDYEQYF.

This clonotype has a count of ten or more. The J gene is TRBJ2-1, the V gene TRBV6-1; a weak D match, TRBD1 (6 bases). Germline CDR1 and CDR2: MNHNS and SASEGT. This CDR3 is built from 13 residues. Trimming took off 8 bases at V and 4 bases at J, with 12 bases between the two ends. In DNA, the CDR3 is TGTGCCAGCGGACGGACAGTATACAATGAGCAGTTCTTC. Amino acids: CASGRTVYNEQFF.

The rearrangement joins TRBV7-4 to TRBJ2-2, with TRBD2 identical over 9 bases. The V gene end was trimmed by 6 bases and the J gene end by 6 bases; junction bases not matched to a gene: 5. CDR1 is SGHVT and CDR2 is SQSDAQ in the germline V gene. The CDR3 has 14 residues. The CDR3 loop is CASRKAGGPGELFF. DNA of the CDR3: TGTGCCAGCAGGAAAGCGGGAGGTCCCGGGGAGCTGTTTTTT. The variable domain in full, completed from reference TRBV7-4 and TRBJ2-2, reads GAGVSQSPRYKVAKRGRDVALRCDSISGHVTLYWYRQTLGQGSEVLTYSQSDAQRDKSGRPSGRFSAERPERSVSTLKIQRTEQGDSAVYLCASRKAGGPGELFFGEGSRLTVL.

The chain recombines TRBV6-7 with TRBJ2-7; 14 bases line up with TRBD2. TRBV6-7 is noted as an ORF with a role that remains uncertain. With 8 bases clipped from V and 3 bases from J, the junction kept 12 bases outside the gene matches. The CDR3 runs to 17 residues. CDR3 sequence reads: CASYKRGLAGVGYEQYV. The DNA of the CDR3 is TGTGCCAGCTATAAGCGGGGACTAGCGGGAGTCGGCTACGAGCAGTACGTC.

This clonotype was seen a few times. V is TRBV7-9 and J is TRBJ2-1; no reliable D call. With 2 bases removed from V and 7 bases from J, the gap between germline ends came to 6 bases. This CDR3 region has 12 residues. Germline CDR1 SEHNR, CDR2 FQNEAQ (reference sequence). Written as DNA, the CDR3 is TGTGCCAGCAGCTTACTGTCGAATGAGCAGTTCTTC. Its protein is CASSLLSNEQFF.

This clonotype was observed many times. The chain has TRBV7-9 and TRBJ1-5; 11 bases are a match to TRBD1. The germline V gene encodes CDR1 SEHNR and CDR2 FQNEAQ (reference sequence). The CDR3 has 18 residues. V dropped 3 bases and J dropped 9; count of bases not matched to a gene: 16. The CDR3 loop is CASSLDRGRDGILAPQHF. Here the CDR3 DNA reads TGTGCCAGCAGCTTGGACAGGGGGCGCGATGGGATATTAGCGCCCCAGCATTTT.

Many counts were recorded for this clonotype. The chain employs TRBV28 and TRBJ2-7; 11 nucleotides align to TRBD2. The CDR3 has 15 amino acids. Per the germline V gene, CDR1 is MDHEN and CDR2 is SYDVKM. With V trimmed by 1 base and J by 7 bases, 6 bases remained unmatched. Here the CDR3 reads CASSLFTSGSMEQYF. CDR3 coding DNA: TGTGCCAGCAGTTTATTCACTAGCGGGAGTATGGAGCAGTACTTC.

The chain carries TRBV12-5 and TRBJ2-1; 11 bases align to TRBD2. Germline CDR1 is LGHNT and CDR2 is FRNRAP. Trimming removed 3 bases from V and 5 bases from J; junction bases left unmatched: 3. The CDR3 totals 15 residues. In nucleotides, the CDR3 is TGTGCTAGTGGTTTAGGACTAGCGGGTAACAATGAGCAGTTCTTC. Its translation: CASGLGLAGNNEQFF.

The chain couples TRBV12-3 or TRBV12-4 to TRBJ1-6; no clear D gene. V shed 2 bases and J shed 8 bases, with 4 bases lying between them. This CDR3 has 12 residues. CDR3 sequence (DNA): TGTGCCAGCAGTTTAATGTATTCACCCCTCCACTTT. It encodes CASSLMYSPLHF.

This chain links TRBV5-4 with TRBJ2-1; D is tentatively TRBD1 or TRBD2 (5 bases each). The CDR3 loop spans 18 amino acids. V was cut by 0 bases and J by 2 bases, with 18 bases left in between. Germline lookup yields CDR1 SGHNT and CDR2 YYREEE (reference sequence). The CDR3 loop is CASSLEGTPPRPYNEQFF. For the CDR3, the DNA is TGTGCCAGCAGCTTGGAAGGGACCCCTCCGAGGCCCTACAATGAGCAGTTCTTC.

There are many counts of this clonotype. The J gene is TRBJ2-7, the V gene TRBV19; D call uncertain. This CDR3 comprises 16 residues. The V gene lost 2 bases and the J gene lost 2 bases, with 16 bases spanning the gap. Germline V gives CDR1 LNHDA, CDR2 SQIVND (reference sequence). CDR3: CASSISSGPPTYEQYF. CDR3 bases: TGTGCCAGTAGTATATCATCGGGCCCCCCAACCTACGAGCAGTACTTC.

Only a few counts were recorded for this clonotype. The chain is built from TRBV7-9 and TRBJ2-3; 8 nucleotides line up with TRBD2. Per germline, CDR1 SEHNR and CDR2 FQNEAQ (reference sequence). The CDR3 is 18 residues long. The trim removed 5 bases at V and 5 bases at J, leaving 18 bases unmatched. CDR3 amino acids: CASSIRKGVAGTEDTQYF. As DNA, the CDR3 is TGTGCCAGCAGCATCCGAAAAGGTGTAGCGGGGACGGAAGATACGCAGTATTTT.

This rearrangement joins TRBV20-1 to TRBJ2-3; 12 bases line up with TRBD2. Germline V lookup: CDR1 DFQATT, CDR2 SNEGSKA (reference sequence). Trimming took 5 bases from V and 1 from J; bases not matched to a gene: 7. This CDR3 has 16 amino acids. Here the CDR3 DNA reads TGCAGTGCTTCTGGACTAGCGGGGTTTGGCACAGATACGCAGTATTTT. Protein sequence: CSASGLAGFGTDTQYF.

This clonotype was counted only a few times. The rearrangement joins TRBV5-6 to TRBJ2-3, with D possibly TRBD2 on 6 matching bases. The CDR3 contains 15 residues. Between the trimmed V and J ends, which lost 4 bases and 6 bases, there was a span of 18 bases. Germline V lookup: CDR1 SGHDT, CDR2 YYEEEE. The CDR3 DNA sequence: TGTGCCAGCAGCCCCGAGGTGGAGGGCGCGGATACGCAGTATTTT. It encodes CASSPEVEGADTQYF.

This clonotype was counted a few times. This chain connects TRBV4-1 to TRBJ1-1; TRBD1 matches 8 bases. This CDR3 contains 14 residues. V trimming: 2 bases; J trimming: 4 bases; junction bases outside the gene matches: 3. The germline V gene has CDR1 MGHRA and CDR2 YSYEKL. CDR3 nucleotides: TGCGCCAGCAGCCAAACAGGGGGATCCACTGAAGCTTTCTTT. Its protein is CASSQTGGSTEAFF.

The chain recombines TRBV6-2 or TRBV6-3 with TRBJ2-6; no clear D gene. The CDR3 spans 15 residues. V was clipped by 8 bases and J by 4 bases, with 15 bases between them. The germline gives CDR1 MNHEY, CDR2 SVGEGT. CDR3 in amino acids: CASEDWASGANVLTF. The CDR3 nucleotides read TGTGCCAGCGAAGACTGGGCTTCCGGGGCCAACGTCCTGACTTTC.

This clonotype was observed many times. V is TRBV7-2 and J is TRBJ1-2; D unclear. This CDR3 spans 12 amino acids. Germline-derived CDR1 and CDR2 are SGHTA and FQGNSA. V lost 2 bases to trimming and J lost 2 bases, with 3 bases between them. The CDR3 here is CASSLTNYGYTF. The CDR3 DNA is TGTGCCAGCAGCTTAACCAACTATGGCTACACCTTC. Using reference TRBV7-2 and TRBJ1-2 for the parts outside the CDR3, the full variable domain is GAGVSQSPSNKVTEKGKDVELRCDPISGHTALYWYRQSLGQGLEFLIYFQGNSAPDKSGLPSDRFSAERTGGSVSTLTIQRTQQEDSAVYLCASSLTNYGYTFGSGTRLTVV.

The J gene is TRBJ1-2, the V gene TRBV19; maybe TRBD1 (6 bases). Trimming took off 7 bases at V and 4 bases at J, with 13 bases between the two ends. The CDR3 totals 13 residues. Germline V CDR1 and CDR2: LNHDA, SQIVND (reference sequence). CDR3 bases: TGTGCCAGTAACAAACAGGGAATCTATGGCTACACCTTC. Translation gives CASNKQGIYGYTF.

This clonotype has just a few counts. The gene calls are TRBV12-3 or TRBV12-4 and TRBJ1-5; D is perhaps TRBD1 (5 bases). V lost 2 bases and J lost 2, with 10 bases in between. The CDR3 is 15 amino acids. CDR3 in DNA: TGTGCCAGCAGTTTAATGGGGGTTGGCAATCAGCCCCAGCATTTT. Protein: CASSLMGVGNQPQHF.

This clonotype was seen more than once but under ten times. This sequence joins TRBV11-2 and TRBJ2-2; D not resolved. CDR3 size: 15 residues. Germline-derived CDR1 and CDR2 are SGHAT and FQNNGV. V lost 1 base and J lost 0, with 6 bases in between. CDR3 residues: CASSLGSANTGELFF. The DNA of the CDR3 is TGTGCCAGCAGCTTAGGGAGCGCGAACACCGGGGAGCTGTTTTTT.

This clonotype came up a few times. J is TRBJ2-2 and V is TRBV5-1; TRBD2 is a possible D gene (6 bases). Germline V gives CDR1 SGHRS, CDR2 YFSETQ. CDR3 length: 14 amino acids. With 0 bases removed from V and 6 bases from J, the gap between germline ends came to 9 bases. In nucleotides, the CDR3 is TGCGCCAGCAGCTTGGAAGGAGGGCCCGGGGAGCTGTTTTTT. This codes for CASSLEGGPGELFF.

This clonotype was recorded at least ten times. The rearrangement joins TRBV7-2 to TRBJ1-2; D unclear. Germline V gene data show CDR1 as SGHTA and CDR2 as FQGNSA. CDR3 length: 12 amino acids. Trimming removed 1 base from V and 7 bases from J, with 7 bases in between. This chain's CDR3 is CASSLVSFGYTF. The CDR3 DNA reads TGTGCCAGCAGCTTAGTGTCATTTGGCTACACCTTC.

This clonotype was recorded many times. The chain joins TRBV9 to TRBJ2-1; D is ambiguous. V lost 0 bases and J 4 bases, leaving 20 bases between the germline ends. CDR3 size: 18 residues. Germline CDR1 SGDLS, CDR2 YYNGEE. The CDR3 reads CASSVEIGEAPLYNEQFF. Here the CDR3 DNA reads TGTGCCAGCAGCGTAGAGATTGGGGAAGCCCCTTTATACAATGAGCAGTTCTTC.

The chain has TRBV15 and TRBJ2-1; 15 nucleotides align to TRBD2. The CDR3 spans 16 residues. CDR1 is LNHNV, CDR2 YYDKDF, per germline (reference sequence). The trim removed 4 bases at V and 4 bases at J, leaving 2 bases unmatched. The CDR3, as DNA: TGTGCCACCAGCAAAGGGACTAGCGGGAGGTACAATGAGCAGTTCTTC. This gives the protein CATSKGTSGRYNEQFF.